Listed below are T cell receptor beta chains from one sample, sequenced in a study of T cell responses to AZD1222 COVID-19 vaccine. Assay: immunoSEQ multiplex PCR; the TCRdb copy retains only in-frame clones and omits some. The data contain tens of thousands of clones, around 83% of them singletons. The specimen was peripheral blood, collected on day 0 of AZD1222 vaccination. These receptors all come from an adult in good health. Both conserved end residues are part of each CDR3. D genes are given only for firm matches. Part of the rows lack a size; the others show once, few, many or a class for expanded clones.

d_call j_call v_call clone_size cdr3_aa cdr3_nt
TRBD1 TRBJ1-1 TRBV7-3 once CASSLDRANTEAFF TGTGCCAGCAGCCTTGACAGGGCTAACACTGAAGCTTTCTTT
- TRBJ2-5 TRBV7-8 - CASSGGPQETQYF TGTGCCAGCAGCGGGGGACCGCAAGAGACCCAGTACTTC
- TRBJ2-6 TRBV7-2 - CASSLAGAGGANVLTF TGTGCCAGCAGCTTGGCAGGGGCAGGTGGGGCCAACGTCCTGACTTTC
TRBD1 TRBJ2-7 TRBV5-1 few CASSSGTGGAIGAYEQYF TGCGCCAGCAGCTCCGGGACAGGGGGCGCAATAGGAGCCTACGAGCAGTACTTC
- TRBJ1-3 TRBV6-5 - CASSYSTAGSGNTIYF TGTGCCAGCAGTTACTCGACCGCAGGGTCTGGAAACACCATATATTTT
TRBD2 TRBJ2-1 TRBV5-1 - CASSAPSGYSYNEQFF TGCGCCAGCAGCGCTCCTAGCGGGTACTCATACAATGAGCAGTTCTTC
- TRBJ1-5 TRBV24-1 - CATSGIDGGLGNQPQHF TGTGCCACCAGTGGCATTGACGGGGGGCTAGGCAATCAGCCCCAGCATTTT
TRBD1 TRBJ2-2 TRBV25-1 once CASRPDRGEPGELFF TGTGCCAGCAGGCCGGACAGGGGGGAACCCGGGGAGCTGTTTTTT
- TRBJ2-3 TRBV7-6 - CASTQSSSDTQYF TGTGCCAGCACCCAGAGTAGTTCAGATACGCAGTATTTT
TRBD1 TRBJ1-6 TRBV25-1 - CASSATGGGYSPLHF TGTGCCAGCAGTGCGACAGGGGGCGGGTATTCACCCCTCCACTTT
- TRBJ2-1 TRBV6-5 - CASSYSNAGLNEQFF TGTGCCAGCAGTTACTCGAACGCGGGCTTAAATGAGCAGTTCTTC
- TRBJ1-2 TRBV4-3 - CASSLRDASGYTF TGCGCCAGCAGCCTACGGGATGCCAGCGGCTACACCTTC
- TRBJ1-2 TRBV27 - CAAGRYTF TGTGCCGCCGGTCGCTACACCTTC
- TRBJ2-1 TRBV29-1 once CSVEGSYNEQFF TGCAGCGTAGAAGGCTCCTACAATGAGCAGTTCTTC
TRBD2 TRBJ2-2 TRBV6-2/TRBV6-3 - CASSGRRGEYRNTGELFF TGTGCCAGCAGCGGCCGACGGGGGGAATACAGGAACACCGGGGAGCTGTTTTTT
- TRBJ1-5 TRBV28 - CASSLPRGHQPQHF TGTGCCAGCAGTCTCCCCCGGGGTCATCAGCCCCAGCATTTT
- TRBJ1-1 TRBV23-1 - CASSPRGAEAFF TGCGCCAGCAGTCCCAGGGGCGCTGAAGCTTTCTTT